Included here is one T cell receptor beta chain sequence, with context. Its antigen is currently unknown. Version v3.0 of the immunoSEQ assay was performed at survey level. Profiled with immunoSEQ multiplex PCR; TCRdb holds only in-frame clones, not every one. The top ten hold approximately 4.5% of the sample, which has tens of thousands of clones, almost 85% seen once. The data are from a study of long-term antiretroviral therapy in people with HIV. CDR3 size: 14 residues. CDR1 MNHNY and CDR2 SVGAGI come from the germline V gene (reference sequence). V was cut by 6 bases and J by 4 bases, with 15 bases left in between. Study findings and constraints: HIV repertoires spanned tighter CDR3 length ranges than controls did.

The sequence was collected from a man in his late teens or twenties with HIV. The gene calls are TRBV6-6 and TRBJ1-1, with a tentative D call TRBD1 (6 bases). The sample here was unsorted PBMCs, taken 0.5 years after starting antiretroviral therapy. The CDR3 nucleotides read TGTGCCAGCAGCCCCGTGGGGGGGCGCACTGAAGCTTTCTTT. Its translation is CASSPVGGRTEAFF.